Below are 13 T cell receptor beta chains sequenced from a single sample in a study of blood T cell repertoires in COVID-19. The method was immunoSEQ multiplex PCR; TCRdb's version includes in-frame clones alone and lacks a portion of them. Here the sample spans 130,000 or so clones, over 75% being singletons. Sequencing was performed on peripheral blood. The receptors were sampled from a man in his 60s with active or convalescent COVID-19.

The chain employs TRBV19 and TRBJ1-5; 8 bases agree with TRBD1. CDR3 size: 15 residues. In germline, CDR1 is LNHDA, CDR2 SQIVND (reference sequence). Trimming at V came to 6 bases and at J to 3 bases, leaving 7 bases not matched to a gene. CDR3 sequence: CASRTDRGVNQPQHF. Here the CDR3 DNA reads TGTGCCAGTAGAACCGACAGGGGTGTCAATCAGCCCCAGCATTTT.

Many counts were recorded for this clone. The V call is TRBV19, the J call TRBJ2-7, with TRBD1 identical over 8 bases. This CDR3 spans 14 amino acids. Germline-derived CDR1 and CDR2 are LNHDA and SQIVND (reference sequence). The J segment lost 6 bases and the V segment lost 8 bases, leaving 12 bases of the junction unmatched. The CDR3 coding sequence is TGTGCCAGTGGACTGGGGACAGGTATGGGCGAGCAGTACTTC. Its protein is CASGLGTGMGEQYF.

V is TRBV7-2 and J is TRBJ2-7; TRBD2 is a possible D gene (5 bases). CDR3 length: 14 amino acids. Trimming removed 2 bases at V and 1 base at J, with 9 bases between. Germline loops: CDR1 SGHTA, CDR2 FQGNSA. The CDR3 bases are TGTGCCAGCAGCTTATCGGAGGTTTCCTACGAGCAGTACTTC. As protein: CASSLSEVSYEQYF. The whole variable domain, remainder taken from reference TRBV7-2 and TRBJ2-7, is GAGVSQSPSNKVTEKGKDVELRCDPISGHTALYWYRQSLGQGLEFLIYFQGNSAPDKSGLPSDRFSAERTGGSVSTLTIQRTQQEDSAVYLCASSLSEVSYEQYFGPGTRLTVT.

V is TRBV13 and J is TRBJ2-7; TRBD2 aligns across 12 bases. The germline V gene has CDR1 PRHDT and CDR2 FYEKMQ (reference sequence). Unmatched junction bases numbered 6, after V lost 5 bases and J lost 4 bases. The CDR3 spans 15 residues. The CDR3 DNA follows: TGTGCCAGCAGCCAGTACGGGACTAGCGGGTACGAGCAGTACTTC. This gives the protein CASSQYGTSGYEQYF.

This chain uses TRBV4-3 with TRBJ1-4; 8 bases fit TRBD1. The CDR3 length is 14 residues. Trimming removed 0 bases from V and 8 bases from J; junction bases left unmatched: 2. Germline lookup yields CDR1 LGHNA and CDR2 YSLEER. The CDR3 sequence: CASSQDWTGEKLFF. The CDR3 bases are TGCGCCAGCAGCCAAGATTGGACAGGGGAAAAACTGTTTTTT.

The J gene is TRBJ2-2, the V gene TRBV7-3, with 10 bases lining up with TRBD2. There are 14 residues in the CDR3. The V and J ends lost 7 bases and 5 bases, in that order; junction bases with no gene match: 4. The germline V gene encodes CDR1 SGHTA and CDR2 FQGTGA. The chain's CDR3 is CASKAGGLTGELFF. CDR3 sequence (DNA): TGTGCCAGCAAAGCGGGAGGGTTAACCGGGGAGCTGTTTTTT.

The chain employs TRBV4-2 and TRBJ1-6; no definite D call. Germline CDR1 LGHNA, CDR2 YNFKEQ. This CDR3 contains 13 residues. V was shortened by 0 bases and J by 14 bases, with 11 bases between the two germline ends. CDR3 in amino acids: CASSQDRELALHF. Here the CDR3 DNA reads TGTGCCAGCAGCCAAGATCGGGAGTTGGCCCTCCACTTT.

The chain uses TRBV29-1 and TRBJ1-2, with D unclear. The CDR3 is 15 residues long. Trimming stripped 1 base from V and 3 bases from J, with 15 bases between. CDR1 is SQVTM, CDR2 ANQGSEA, per germline. CDR3 DNA: TGCAGCGTTGAAGTGCGCGACCTAGCAGACTATGGCTACACCTTC. It is translated as CSVEVRDLADYGYTF.

V gene TRBV12-5 combines with J gene TRBJ1-1; D not certain. The CDR3 runs to 13 residues. Germline V lookup: CDR1 LGHNT, CDR2 FRNRAP. Between the trimmed V and J ends, which lost 3 bases and 5 bases, there was a span of 10 bases. The CDR3 loop reads CASGFGTGTEAFF. The CDR3, as DNA: TGTGCTAGTGGTTTTGGTACCGGGACTGAAGCTTTCTTT.

This clone was found a few times. J is TRBJ1-1 and V is TRBV18; 8 bases map to TRBD1. The CDR3 length is 16 residues. Germline V gene data show CDR1 as KGHSH and CDR2 as LQKENI. Trimming cost V 6 bases and J 0 bases; bases outside gene matches: 9. CDR3 protein: CASSSTGEMVNTEAFF. The CDR3 nucleotides read TGTGCCAGCTCTTCGACAGGGGAGATGGTGAACACTGAAGCTTTCTTT.

The chain has TRBV19 and TRBJ1-1; D is possibly TRBD1 (5 bases). Germline loops: CDR1 LNHDA, CDR2 SQIVND (reference sequence). V lost 5 bases, J lost 4 bases, and 20 bases lay in between. This CDR3 comprises 16 residues. The CDR3 sequence is CASSLITPKGATEAFF. The CDR3 DNA is TGTGCCAGTAGTCTTATAACCCCGAAAGGGGCCACTGAAGCTTTCTTT.

The V and J genes are TRBV5-1 and TRBJ2-3; a possible D gene is TRBD2 (5 bases). Germline CDR1 reads SGHRS; CDR2 reads YFSETQ. This CDR3 comprises 15 residues. Trimming removed 4 bases at V and 2 bases at J, with 14 bases between. The CDR3 loop reads CASSQSGTLTDTQYF. Here the CDR3 DNA reads TGCGCCAGCAGCCAGAGCGGAACTCTCACAGATACGCAGTATTTT.

The chain combines TRBV5-1 with TRBJ2-3; D is possibly TRBD2 (6 bases). The length of the CDR3 is 16 residues. CDR1 SGHRS and CDR2 YFSETQ come from the germline V gene. V was pared by 2 bases and J by 2 bases, with 15 bases between. For the CDR3, the DNA is TGCGCCAGCAGCTTCGTTAGCGGAAGCCTCACAGATACGCAGTATTTT. Its protein is CASSFVSGSLTDTQYF.